Shown below are 26 T cell receptor beta chains from a single sample sequenced in a study of blood T cell repertoires in COVID-19. Profiling relied on immunoSEQ multiplex PCR, and the TCRdb table lists in-frame clones only, not all of them. This sample has hundreds of thousands of clones, with approximately 90% found just once. The sample comprised PBMCs or T cells enriched from blood (not recorded which). The receptor source for this set is a woman aged 40 to 55 who had recovered from COVID-19.

V is TRBV9 and J is TRBJ1-4, with D possibly matching TRBD1 (6 bases). V dropped 3 bases and J dropped 7 bases, with 13 bases sitting between them. CDR3 length equals 14 residues. Germline assignment: CDR1 SGDLS and CDR2 YYNGEE. CDR3 in DNA: TGTGCCAGCAGCGGCGACAGGATAGGTGAAAAACTGTTTTTT. Translated, it gives CASSGDRIGEKLFF.

The CDR3 bases are TGCGCCAGCAGCCTGACTCCTAACACCGGGGAGCTGTTTTTT. As protein: CASSLTPNTGELFF. The V call is TRBV10-2, the J call TRBJ2-2; D unclear. Germline CDR1 WSHSY, CDR2 SAAADI. This CDR3 is 14 amino acids long. Trimming stripped 6 bases from V and 2 bases from J, with 10 bases between.

V gene TRBV6-2 or TRBV6-3 combines with J gene TRBJ2-7, with D tentatively TRBD1 (5 bases). This CDR3 region has 12 residues. Germline V gene data show CDR1 as MNHEY and CDR2 as SVGEGT. V shed 6 bases and J shed 4 bases, with 10 bases lying between them. The CDR3 region is CASSQGVYEQYF. CDR3 in DNA: TGTGCCAGCAGCCAAGGGGTTTACGAGCAGTACTTC.

The rearrangement joins TRBV19 to TRBJ2-1; 14 nucleotides match TRBD2. With 7 bases clipped from V and 7 bases from J, the junction kept 6 bases outside the gene matches. Germline V lookup: CDR1 LNHDA, CDR2 SQIVND (reference sequence). The CDR3 length is 15 residues. The CDR3 region is CASTVGTSGRNEQFF. The CDR3 DNA is TGTGCCAGTACCGTCGGGACTAGCGGGAGAAATGAGCAGTTCTTC.

As for this clone: Mismatch with germline at one junction end may stem from a read error. This chain connects TRBV7-7 to TRBJ1-3; D is undetermined. The CDR3 runs to 13 residues. In germline, CDR1 is SSHAT, CDR2 FNYEAQ (reference sequence). CDR3 amino acids: CASSVLPGNTIYF. CDR3 nucleotides: TGTGCTAGCAGCGTCCTACCTGGAAACACCATATATTTT.

The chain employs TRBV7-6 and TRBJ1-3; D is unresolved. Germline V lookup: CDR1 SGHVS, CDR2 FNYEAQ. The V and J ends lost 5 bases and 10 bases respectively, with 12 bases between them. CDR3 length equals 12 residues. The CDR3 DNA reads TGTGCCAGCAGCCACCGGGAAGGTACCATATATTTT. Translation: CASSHREGTIYF.

The genes are TRBV5-1 and TRBJ1-4; TRBD1 agrees at 7 bases. V shed 4 bases and J 8 bases; nucleotides not matched to a gene: 14. From germline, CDR1 is SGHRS and CDR2 YFSETQ. This CDR3 is 16 amino acids long. As DNA, the CDR3 is TGCGCCAGCAGCGCCCGGGACAGCTTTAGGGGGGAAAAACTGTTTTTT. Protein: CASSARDSFRGEKLFF.

V is TRBV29-1 and J is TRBJ2-5, with 7 bases aligning to TRBD2. CDR3 length: 14 amino acids. Germline V CDR1 and CDR2: SQVTM, ANQGSEA. V lost 0 bases, J lost 4 bases, and 5 bases stayed unmatched. CDR3 in DNA: TGCAGCGTTGAAGATAGGGAGGGCCCAGAGACCCAGTACTTC. It codes for CSVEDREGPETQYF.

The chain employs TRBV19 and TRBJ2-5, with 14 bases fitting TRBD2. CDR1 and CDR2 (germline): LNHDA, SQIVND (reference sequence). With V trimmed by 4 bases and J by 7 bases, 11 bases remained unmatched. This CDR3 has 17 residues. This chain's CDR3 is CASSTDGTSGSGATQYF. Written as DNA, the CDR3 is TGTGCCAGTAGTACCGACGGGACTAGCGGGAGTGGAGCGACCCAGTACTTC.

The gene calls are TRBV7-2 and TRBJ2-2, with TRBD1 matching over 8 bases. The CDR3 is 15 residues long. Per the germline V gene, CDR1 is SGHTA and CDR2 is FQGNSA. The junction had 5 bases not matched to a gene; V was cut back by 3 bases and J by 5 bases. The CDR3 nucleotides are TGTGCCAGCAGCTTTCCAGGGGGCGCTACCGGGGAGCTGTTTTTT. The encoded protein is CASSFPGGATGELFF.

This sequence joins TRBV27 and TRBJ1-2; 8 nucleotides line up with TRBD1. Looked up from germline, CDR1 is MNHEY and CDR2 is SMNVEV (reference sequence). This CDR3 has 15 residues. The V gene end was trimmed by 1 base and the J gene end by 3 bases; junction bases not matched to a gene: 4. The CDR3 region has the DNA TGTGCCAGCAGTTTATACGCAGGGGGCGACTATGGCTACACCTTC. As protein: CASSLYAGGDYGYTF.

This clone was counted ten times or more. An end of the junction differs from the germline gene, which may be a read error. The chain is built from TRBV6-6 and TRBJ2-5; D may match TRBD1 or TRBD2 (7 bases each). The CDR3 has 15 residues. CDR1 and CDR2 from the germline V gene are MNHNY and SVGAGI (reference sequence). The CDR3 DNA sequence: TGTGCCAGCAGTGACTCAGGGGGGGGTGAAGAGACCCAGTACTTC. Its translation: CASSDSGGGEETQYF.

This clone was found once. V and J are TRBV4-1 and TRBJ1-2; D perhaps matches TRBD1 (5 bases). There are 15 residues in the CDR3. CDR1 is MGHRA and CDR2 is YSYEKL in the germline V gene. V shed 1 base and J shed 4 bases, with 13 bases lying between them. The CDR3 region is CASSQGGAEGYGYTF. CDR3 nucleotide sequence: TGCGCCAGCAGCCAAGGCGGGGCAGAGGGCTATGGCTACACCTTC.

The chain is built from TRBV30 and TRBJ2-2; D possibly corresponds to TRBD1 (6 bases). Looked up from germline, CDR1 is GTSNPN and CDR2 is SVGIG (reference sequence). The CDR3 covers 13 residues. Trimming took 4 bases from V and 5 from J, leaving 11 bases between them. The CDR3 DNA reads as TGTGCCTGGAATGGGGGCGGTACCGGGGAGCTGTTTTTT. Its translation: CAWNGGGTGELFF.

The rearrangement joins TRBV7-2 to TRBJ2-2, with 8 positions matching TRBD2. In germline, CDR1 is SGHTA, CDR2 FQGNSA. Trimming took 5 bases from V and 5 from J; bases not matched to a gene: 7. This CDR3 is 15 amino acids long. The DNA of the CDR3 is TGTGCCAGCAGCCAAGACTCGGGGGGGACCGGGGAGCTGTTTTTT. Protein sequence: CASSQDSGGTGELFF.

In this sample, this clone turned up a few times. This chain links TRBV5-5 with TRBJ2-7; the match to TRBD2 covers 11 bases. Germline V gene sequence: CDR1 SGHKS, CDR2 YYEKEE (reference sequence). The CDR3 contains 14 residues. The ends lost 7 bases at V and 3 bases at J; junction bases unmatched: 6. The CDR3 DNA reads as TGTGCCAGCGGACTAGCGGGCGAGGTCTACGAGCAGTACTTC. It specifies CASGLAGEVYEQYF.

The chain has TRBV5-4 and TRBJ1-2, with D possibly being TRBD1 (5 bases). V lost 4 bases to trimming and J lost 7 bases, with 20 bases between them. Germline V gives CDR1 SGHNT, CDR2 YYREEE (reference sequence). The CDR3 loop spans 15 amino acids. The CDR3 DNA reads TGTGCCAGCAGCCCAACGGAAAGGGGTTTAAGTGGCTACACCTTC. Translated, it gives CASSPTERGLSGYTF. The full variable domain, rest sourced from reference TRBV5-4 and TRBJ1-2, is ETGVTQSPTHLIKTRGQQVTLRCSSQSGHNTVSWYQQALGQGPQFIFQYYREEENGRGNFPPRFSGLQFPNYSSELNVNALELDDSALYLCASSPTERGLSGYTFGSGTRLTVV.

J is TRBJ1-1 and V is TRBV7-9; 8 nucleotides line up with TRBD1. CDR3 length: 15 residues. Germline trimming cut 0 bases from V and 2 bases from J; bases unmatched to any gene: 2. The germline V gene has CDR1 SEHNR and CDR2 FQNEAQ (reference sequence). The CDR3 DNA sequence: TGTGCCAGCAGCTTAGCGGGACAGGTAAACACTGAAGCTTTCTTT. It is translated as CASSLAGQVNTEAFF.

V gene TRBV19 combines with J gene TRBJ2-3; 11 positions match TRBD2. The V and J ends lost 6 bases and 2 bases, in that order; junction bases with no gene match: 7. Germline CDR1 is LNHDA and CDR2 is SQIVND (reference sequence). The CDR3 runs to 16 residues. The CDR3 is CASSQGLAAATDTQYF. DNA for the CDR3: TGTGCCAGTAGCCAGGGACTAGCGGCTGCCACAGATACGCAGTATTTT. The full variable domain, rest sourced from reference TRBV19 and TRBJ2-3, is DGGITQSPKYLFRKEGQNVTLSCEQNLNHDAMYWYRQDPGQGLRLIYYSQIVNDFQKGDIAEGYSVSREKKESFPLTVTSAQKNPTAFYLCASSQGLAAATDTQYFGPGTRLTVL.

The chain recombines TRBV19 with TRBJ1-1; TRBD1 matches 7 bases. The CDR3 length is 15 residues. After removal of 7 bases from V and 1 base from J, the junction contained 9 bases not matched to a gene. Germline values: CDR1 LNHDA, CDR2 SQIVND (reference sequence). CDR3 sequence (DNA): TGTGCCAGTATACGGACTGACAGGGCGAACACTGAAGCTTTCTTT. Amino acid sequence: CASIRTDRANTEAFF. Complete variable domain (other parts from reference TRBV19 and TRBJ1-1): DGGITQSPKYLFRKEGQNVTLSCEQNLNHDAMYWYRQDPGQGLRLIYYSQIVNDFQKGDIAEGYSVSREKKESFPLTVTSAQKNPTAFYLCASIRTDRANTEAFFGQGTRLTVV.

The J gene is TRBJ2-5, the V gene TRBV11-2; 8 bases fit TRBD1. Germline V CDR1 and CDR2: SGHAT, FQNNGV. The junction had 13 bases not matched to a gene; V was cut back by 5 bases and J by 5 bases. The CDR3 sequence is 16 residues long. CDR3 bases: TGTGCCAGCAGCGAGTTCCGGACAGGGCCCGCGGAGACCCAGTACTTC. Its translation is CASSEFRTGPAETQYF. Full variable domain (remainder filled in from reference TRBV11-2 and TRBJ2-5): EAGVAQSPRYKIIEKRQSVAFWCNPISGHATLYWYQQILGQGPKLLIQFQNNGVVDDSQLPKDRFSAERLKGVDSTLKIQPAKLEDSAVYLCASSEFRTGPAETQYFGPGTRLLVL.

The V call is TRBV30, the J call TRBJ2-7, with TRBD1 matching 7 bases. CDR1 is GTSNPN and CDR2 is SVGIG in the germline V gene (reference sequence). The CDR3 has 15 residues. Trimming at V came to 3 bases and at J to 1 base, leaving 9 bases not matched to a gene. CDR3 coding DNA: TGTGCCTGGAGCTTTAGGACAGGTCGATCCTACGAGCAGTACTTC. This sequence encodes CAWSFRTGRSYEQYF.

V usage is TRBV11-1 and J usage is TRBJ2-1; 9 nucleotides line up with TRBD1. The CDR3 spans 15 residues. V was pared by 5 bases and J by 1 base, with 3 bases of the junction left unmatched. The germline gives CDR1 SGHAT, CDR2 FQDESV (reference sequence). The CDR3 region is CASSMDRGSYNEQFF. As DNA, the CDR3 is TGTGCCAGCAGCATGGACAGGGGTTCCTACAATGAGCAGTTCTTC.

The chain couples TRBV19 to TRBJ1-1; perhaps TRBD1 as D (5 bases). The CDR3 is 12 amino acids. With 6 bases removed from V and 6 bases from J, the gap between germline ends came to 11 bases. Looked up from germline, CDR1 is LNHDA and CDR2 is SQIVND (reference sequence). CDR3 in amino acids: CASSQGGPEAFF. For the CDR3, the DNA is TGTGCCAGTAGCCAGGGTGGGCCTGAAGCTTTCTTT.

This chain uses TRBV2 with TRBJ1-1; 7 bases are shared with TRBD1. Germline CDR1 is SNHLY and CDR2 is FYNNEI. The CDR3 length is 13 residues. With V trimmed by 6 bases and J by 4 bases, 5 bases remained unmatched. The CDR3 region is CASSRQGSTEAFF. The CDR3 DNA is TGTGCCAGCAGCCGACAGGGCAGCACTGAAGCTTTCTTT.

The chain employs TRBV18 and TRBJ1-6; no firm D call. From germline, CDR1 is KGHSH and CDR2 LQKENI. The CDR3 covers 15 residues. V lost 1 base, J lost 7 bases, and 11 bases lay in between. The CDR3 coding sequence is TGTGCCAGCTCACCACTGGATGAGGGAAATTCACCCCTCCACTTT. It is translated as CASSPLDEGNSPLHF.